The source of this T cell receptor (beta chain) is a study of control samples from healthy donors and cancer patients. Data came from immunoSEQ multiplex PCR; TCRdb stores just in-frame clones and leaves some out. Seen here are 200,000 or so clones, approximately 90% observed once, and the top ten hold approximately 1.8%. Trimming pared 3 bases from V and 1 base from J, leaving 6 bases between. CDR1 and CDR2 (germline): MNHEY, SMNVEV (reference sequence). The CDR3 is made up of 14 amino acids. The TCR sequence derives from a man under 40 in good health. V and J are TRBV27 and TRBJ2-2; TRBD2 is a possible D gene (5 bases). The sample consisted of blood. CDR3 protein: CASSLDLNTGELFF. DNA of the CDR3: TGTGCCAGCAGTTTGGACTTGAACACCGGGGAGCTGTTTTTT.